Sequencing of this TCR beta chain was carried out in a study of beta chain features in type 1 diabetes (dated by TCRdb to the late 2010s). Background on the whole study: Patients and healthy donors did not differ in mean age, gender distribution, total cell number or subset yield. Naive and central memory subsets were obtained from all 28 donors, but regulatory and stem cell-like memory subsets were isolated from only 8 patients and 8 healthy donors. Across all samples, roughly 110,000,000 sorted cells were examined, and cell number per subset correlated strongly with RNA yield. In the study, TCRB repertoires of sorted circulating CD4+ T cell subsets from recently diagnosed type 1 diabetes patients were compared with those of matched healthy donors. Study-wide findings and limitations: HLA sub-analyses involved small numbers of individuals, so any influence of HLA type on TCRB rearrangement remained unresolved. At VDJ recombination sites, type 1 diabetes patients had fewer insertions and more deleted nucleotides, which implies abnormalities in thymic rearrangement. In all four CD4+ subsets, TCRB CDR3 length was moderately but significantly shorter in type 1 diabetes patients. Shorter templates might be favored by PCR, yet because patient and control samples were amplified and corrected together, any such skew would affect both groups equally. Naive, central memory and regulatory TCRB repertoires appeared more similar among patients than among healthy donors. Because cDNA was sequenced instead of genomic DNA, highly expressing activated cells could be over-represented, though the groups showed no difference in activation or CD3 levels.

All of the isolated RNA was reverse transcribed with the High Capacity cDNA Reverse Transcription Kit, so expressed TCRB transcripts were sequenced. Deep immunoSEQ sequencing was applied to naive, central memory and regulatory T cell samples, giving an average of roughly 3.5 million total reads per sample. Sorted cells were lysed in RLT buffer and RNA was extracted with DNase-treated RNeasy Micro or Mini kits, depending on cell number. To prevent cross-contamination, every cell subset was processed on its own, while patient and healthy donor samples were processed together. TCRB sequences were amplified from cDNA with the immunoSEQ multiplex PCR, producing 87-bp fragments spanning the CDR3 region. Sequencing of the amplicons was done on the Illumina HiSeq platform. The authors' pipeline ran thus. Synthetic template baselines were used to correct PCR bias computationally, reads within Hamming distance 2 were collapsed together, and singletons that could not be merged were discarded. By aligning reads against IMGT, V, D and J genes, CDR3 length, and insertions or deletions at six rearrangement sites were assigned. Within each subset, clonotype counts were normalized to sorted cell number, after which true diversity and Gini coefficients were computed with the tcR R package. Repertoire sharing was quantified using the overlap coefficient calculated on TCRB nucleotide sequences. Out-of-frame TCRB sequences from naive cells were analyzed as a proxy for the pre-selection repertoire. This immuneACCESS table, as held by TCRdb, lists in-frame sequences with V and J called but not all clones. Of the missing ones, under half trace to an unresolved V gene in checked studies; the others have no known cause. The V and J calls and clone size were taken over from that table, and D and trimming were inferred from the DNA. In this sample the table shows around 250,000 clones, roughly 13% of which occur a single time. About 0.016% of the sample is taken by the ten largest.

The table lists this clone with a few counts. Which antigen it targets is not known. Base qualities are not recorded, but no much larger clone differs from it by a single base. From each donor, a single peripheral blood sample of 100 to 150 mL on average was drawn into heparinised tubes. Naive, central memory, regulatory and stem cell-like memory CD4+ T cells were sorted on a BD FACSAria II using a panel including CD45RO, CCR7, CD25, CD127, CD95 and CD27. A purity above 95% was achieved for all sorted populations. Right away, PBMCs were isolated by Lymphoprep density gradient centrifugation and were stained directly, with no culture step. So that batch effects would be minimized, each experiment stained and sorted samples in pairs, pairing one healthy donor with one patient. The CDR3 sequence holds 12 residues, the cysteine and phenylalanine included. The only DNA kept is the CDR3, 36 bases in frame from the first base. V and J are truncated by 5 bases and 4 bases respectively, leaving an intervening sequence of 9 bases. The germline V gene gives CDR1 as SGHRS and CDR2 as YFSETQ.

The sequence links TRBV5-1 to TRBJ1-1; no D gene is confidently identified. Sequenced material: naive CD4+ T cells from blood. This specimen's cell subset or site label, per the study, means: true naive CD4+ T cells. The TCR originated in a man aged 25 to 40 with type 1 diabetes. The CDR3 in this case is CASRETSTEAFF. The sequenced DNA: TGCGCCAGCAGAGAGACAAGCACTGAAGCTTTCTTT.